This TCR beta chain derives from a study of T cell responses to AZD1222 COVID-19 vaccine. About the study: The analysis combined second doses at about 4 or about 12 weeks. Study-wide points: Spike was spanned by vaccine-associated CD4 TCRs, with dominance at 160-218 and 743-854. Samples come after the peak T cell response, not at day 14. Spike-specific TCR breadth and depth grew following two AZD1222 doses.

Measured with immunoSEQ multiplex PCR; TCRdb has only the in-frame clones, and not every one. The top ten clones hold about 0.6% of a sample with 150,000 to 200,000 clones, 90% to 95% of them seen once. A note on this clone: Its antigen is not identified.

V was trimmed by 0 bases and J by 10 bases, leaving 13 bases between them. From germline, CDR1 is ENHRY and CDR2 SYGVKD. The length of the CDR3 is 15 residues. The receptor comes from an adult in good health. The input for sequencing was peripheral blood, taken on day 0 of AZD1222 vaccination. This chain joins TRBV10-3 and TRBJ1-6, with D possibly TRBD1 on 5 matching bases. The CDR3 protein is CAISESGEAGSPLHF. The CDR3 DNA reads TGTGCCATCAGTGAGTCGGGGGAAGCTGGGTCACCCCTCCACTTT.